The source of this T cell receptor beta chain is a study of OX40 agonist ivuxolimab in advanced cancers. As for the study in general: Patients were given ivuxolimab, an antibody that agonizes OX40 (CD134).

Assay: immunoSEQ multiplex PCR; the TCRdb copy retains only in-frame clones and omits some. The repertoire holds around 94,000 clones, with roughly nine tenths as singletons. Baseline, cycle 4 day 1, and cycle 7 day 1 were the blood sampling points. Trimming took 2 bases from V and 5 from J, leaving 7 bases between them. The CDR3 is made up of 13 amino acids. Germline V gene sequence: CDR1 MNHEY, CDR2 SMNVEV (reference sequence). The clonotype originates from an adult with an advanced solid tumor such as melanoma, head and neck, liver or kidney cancer. Here the sequenced sample was CD4+ or CD8+ T cells sorted from blood, taken in a trial of the OX40 agonist ivuxolimab. The chain combines TRBV27 with TRBJ2-1, with D possibly being TRBD1 or TRBD2 (5 bases each). CDR3 bases: TGTGCCAGCAGTTTAAGAGGGGACAATGAGCAGTTCTTC. Translating gives CASSLRGDNEQFF.